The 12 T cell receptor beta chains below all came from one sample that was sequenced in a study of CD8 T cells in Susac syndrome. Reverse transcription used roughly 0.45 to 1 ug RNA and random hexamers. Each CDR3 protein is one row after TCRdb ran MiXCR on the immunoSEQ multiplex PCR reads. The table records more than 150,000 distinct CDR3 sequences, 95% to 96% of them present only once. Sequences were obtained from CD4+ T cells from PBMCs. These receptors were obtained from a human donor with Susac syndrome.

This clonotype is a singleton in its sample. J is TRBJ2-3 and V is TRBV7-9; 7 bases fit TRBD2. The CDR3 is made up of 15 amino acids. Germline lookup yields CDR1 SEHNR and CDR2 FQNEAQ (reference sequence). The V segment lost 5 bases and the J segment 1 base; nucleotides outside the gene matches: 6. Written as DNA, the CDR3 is TGTGCCAGCAGCCTTGAGCGGGGTGGCACAGATACGCAGTATTTT. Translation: CASSLERGGTDTQYF.

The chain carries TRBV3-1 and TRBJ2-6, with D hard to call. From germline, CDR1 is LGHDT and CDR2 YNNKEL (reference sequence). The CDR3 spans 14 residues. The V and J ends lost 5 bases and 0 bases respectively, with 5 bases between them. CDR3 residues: CASSTFSGANVLTF. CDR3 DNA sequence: TGTGCCAGCAGCACTTTCTCTGGGGCCAACGTCCTGACTTTC.

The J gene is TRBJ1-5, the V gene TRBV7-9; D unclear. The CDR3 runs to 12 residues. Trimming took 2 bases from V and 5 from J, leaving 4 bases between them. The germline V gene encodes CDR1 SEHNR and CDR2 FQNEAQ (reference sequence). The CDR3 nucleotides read TGTGCCAGCAGCTTAAGAGATCAGCCCCAGCATTTT. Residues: CASSLRDQPQHF.

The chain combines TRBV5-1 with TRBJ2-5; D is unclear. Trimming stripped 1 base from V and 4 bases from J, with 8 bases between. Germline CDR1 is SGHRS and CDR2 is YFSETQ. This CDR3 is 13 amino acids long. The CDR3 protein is CASSLLSGETQYF. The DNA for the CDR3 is TGCGCCAGCAGCTTGCTGTCGGGAGAGACCCAGTACTTC.

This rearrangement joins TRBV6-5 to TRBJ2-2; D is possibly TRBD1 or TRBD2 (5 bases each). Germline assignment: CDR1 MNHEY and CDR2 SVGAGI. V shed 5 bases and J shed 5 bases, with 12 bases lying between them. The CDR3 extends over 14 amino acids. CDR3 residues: CASSRDARTGELFF. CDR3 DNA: TGTGCCAGCAGTCGGGACGCCCGAACCGGGGAGCTGTTTTTT.

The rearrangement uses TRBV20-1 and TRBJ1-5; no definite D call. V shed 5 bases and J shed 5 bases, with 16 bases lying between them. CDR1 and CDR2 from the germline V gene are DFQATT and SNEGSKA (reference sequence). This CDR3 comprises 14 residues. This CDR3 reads CSAAPPIGDQPQHF. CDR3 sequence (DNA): TGCAGTGCTGCCCCCCCGATTGGTGATCAGCCCCAGCATTTT.

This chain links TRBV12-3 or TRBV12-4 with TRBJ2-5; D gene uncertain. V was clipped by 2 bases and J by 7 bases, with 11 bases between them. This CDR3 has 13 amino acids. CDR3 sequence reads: CASSLSAARTQYF. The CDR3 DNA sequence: TGTGCCAGCAGTTTATCGGCAGCCAGGACCCAGTACTTC.

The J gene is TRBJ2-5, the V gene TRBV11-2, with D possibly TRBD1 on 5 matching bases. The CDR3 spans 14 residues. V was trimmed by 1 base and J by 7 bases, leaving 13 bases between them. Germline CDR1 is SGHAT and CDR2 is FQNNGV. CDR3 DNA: TGTGCCAGCAGCTTAGCAGCTGCCCAGGGGACCCAGTACTTC. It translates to CASSLAAAQGTQYF.

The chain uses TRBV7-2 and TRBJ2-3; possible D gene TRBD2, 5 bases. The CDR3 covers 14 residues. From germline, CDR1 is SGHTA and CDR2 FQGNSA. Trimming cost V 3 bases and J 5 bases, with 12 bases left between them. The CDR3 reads CASSFRLAEDTQYF. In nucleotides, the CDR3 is TGTGCCAGCAGCTTTCGGCTAGCAGAAGATACGCAGTATTTT.

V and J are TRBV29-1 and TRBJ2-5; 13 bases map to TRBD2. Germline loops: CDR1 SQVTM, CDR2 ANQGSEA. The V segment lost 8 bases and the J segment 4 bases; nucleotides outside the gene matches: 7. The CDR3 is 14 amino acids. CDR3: CSLIGLAGAETQYF. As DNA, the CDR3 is TGCAGCCTGATAGGACTAGCGGGAGCAGAGACCCAGTACTTC.

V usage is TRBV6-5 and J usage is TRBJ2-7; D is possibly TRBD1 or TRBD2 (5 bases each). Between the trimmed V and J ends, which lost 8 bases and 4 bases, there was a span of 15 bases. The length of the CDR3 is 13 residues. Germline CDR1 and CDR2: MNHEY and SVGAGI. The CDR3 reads CASGTANRYEQYV. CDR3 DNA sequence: TGTGCCAGCGGGACGGCAAATAGGTACGAGCAGTACGTC.

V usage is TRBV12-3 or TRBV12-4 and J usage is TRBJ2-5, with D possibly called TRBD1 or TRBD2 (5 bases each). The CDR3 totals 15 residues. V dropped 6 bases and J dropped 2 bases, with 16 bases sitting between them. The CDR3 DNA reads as TGTGCCAGCAGCGTCCGTCCGGGGCTACAAGAGACCCAGTACTTC. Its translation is CASSVRPGLQETQYF.